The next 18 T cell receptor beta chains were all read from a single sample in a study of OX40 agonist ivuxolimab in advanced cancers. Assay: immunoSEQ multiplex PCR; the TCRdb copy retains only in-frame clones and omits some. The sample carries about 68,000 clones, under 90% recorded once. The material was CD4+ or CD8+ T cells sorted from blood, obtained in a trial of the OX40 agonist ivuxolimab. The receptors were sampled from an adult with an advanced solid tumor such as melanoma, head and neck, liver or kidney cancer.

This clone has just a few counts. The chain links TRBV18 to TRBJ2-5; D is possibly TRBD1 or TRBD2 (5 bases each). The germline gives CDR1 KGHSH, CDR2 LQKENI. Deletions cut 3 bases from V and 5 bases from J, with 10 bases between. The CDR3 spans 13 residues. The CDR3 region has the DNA TGTGCCAGCTCACCTCCGGGACGGGAGACCCAGTACTTC. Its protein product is CASSPPGRETQYF.

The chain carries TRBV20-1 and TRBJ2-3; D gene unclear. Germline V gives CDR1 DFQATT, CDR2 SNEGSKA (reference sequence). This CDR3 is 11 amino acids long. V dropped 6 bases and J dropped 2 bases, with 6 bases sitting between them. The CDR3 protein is CSALITDTQYF. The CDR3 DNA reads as TGCAGTGCATTGATCACAGATACGCAGTATTTT.

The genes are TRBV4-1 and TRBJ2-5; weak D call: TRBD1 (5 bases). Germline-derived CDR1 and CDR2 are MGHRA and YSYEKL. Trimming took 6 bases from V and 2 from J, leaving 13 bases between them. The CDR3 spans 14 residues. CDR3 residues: CASSSRQIQETQYF. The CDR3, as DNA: TGCGCCAGCAGTTCCCGACAGATACAAGAGACCCAGTACTTC.

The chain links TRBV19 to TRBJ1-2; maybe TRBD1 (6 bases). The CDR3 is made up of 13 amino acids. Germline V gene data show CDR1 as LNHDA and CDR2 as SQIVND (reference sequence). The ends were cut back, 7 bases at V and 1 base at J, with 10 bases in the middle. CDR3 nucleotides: TGTGCCAGTACCCCGGACAGTAACTATGGCTACACCTTC. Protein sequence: CASTPDSNYGYTF.

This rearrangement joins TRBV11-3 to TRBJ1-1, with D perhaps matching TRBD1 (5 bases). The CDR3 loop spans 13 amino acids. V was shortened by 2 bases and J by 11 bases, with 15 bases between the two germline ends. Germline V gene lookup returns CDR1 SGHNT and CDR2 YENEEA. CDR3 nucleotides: TGTGCCAGCAGCTTAACCCGGGACCAAGAGGCTTTCTTT. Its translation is CASSLTRDQEAFF.

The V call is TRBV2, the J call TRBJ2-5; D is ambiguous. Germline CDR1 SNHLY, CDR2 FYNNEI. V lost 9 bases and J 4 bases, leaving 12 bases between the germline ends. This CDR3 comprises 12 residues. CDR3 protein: CASLQWAETQYF. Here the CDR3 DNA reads TGTGCCAGTCTACAGTGGGCAGAGACCCAGTACTTC.

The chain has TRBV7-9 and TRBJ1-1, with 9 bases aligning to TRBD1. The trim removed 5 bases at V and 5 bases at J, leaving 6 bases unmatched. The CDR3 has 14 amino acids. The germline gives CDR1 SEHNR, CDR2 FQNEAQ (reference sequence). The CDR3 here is CASSTQTGGTEAFF. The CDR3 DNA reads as TGTGCCAGCAGCACCCAGACAGGGGGAACTGAAGCTTTCTTT.

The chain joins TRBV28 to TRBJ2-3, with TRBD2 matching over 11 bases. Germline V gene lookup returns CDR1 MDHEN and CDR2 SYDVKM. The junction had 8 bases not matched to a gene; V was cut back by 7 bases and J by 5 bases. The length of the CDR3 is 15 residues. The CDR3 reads CASISSGGARDTQYF. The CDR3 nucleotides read TGTGCCAGCATTAGTAGCGGGGGGGCCCGAGATACGCAGTATTTT.

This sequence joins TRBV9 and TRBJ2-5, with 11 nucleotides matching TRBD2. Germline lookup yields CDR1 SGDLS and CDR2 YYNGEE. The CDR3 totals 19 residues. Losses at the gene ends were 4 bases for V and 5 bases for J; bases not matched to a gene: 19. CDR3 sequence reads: CASSRYPSRSGGVEETQYF. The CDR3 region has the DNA TGTGCCAGCAGCAGATACCCCTCTCGTAGCGGGGGGGTAGAGGAGACCCAGTACTTC.

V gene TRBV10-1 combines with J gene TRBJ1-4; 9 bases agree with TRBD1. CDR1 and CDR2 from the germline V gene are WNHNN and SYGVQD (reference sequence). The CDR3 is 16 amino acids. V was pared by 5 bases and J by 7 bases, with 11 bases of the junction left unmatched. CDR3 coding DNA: TGCGCCAGCAGTAGACAGGGGGGATCGGTTGGTGAAAAACTGTTTTTT. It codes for CASSRQGGSVGEKLFF.

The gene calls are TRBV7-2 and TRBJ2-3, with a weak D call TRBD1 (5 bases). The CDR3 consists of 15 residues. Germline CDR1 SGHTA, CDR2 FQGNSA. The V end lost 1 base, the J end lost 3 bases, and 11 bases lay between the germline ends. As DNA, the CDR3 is TGTGCCAGCAGCTTAGGGGGCCTGATAACAGATACGCAGTATTTT. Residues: CASSLGGLITDTQYF. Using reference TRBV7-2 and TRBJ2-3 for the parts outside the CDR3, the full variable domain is GAGVSQSPSNKVTEKGKDVELRCDPISGHTALYWYRQSLGQGLEFLIYFQGNSAPDKSGLPSDRFSAERTGGSVSTLTIQRTQQEDSAVYLCASSLGGLITDTQYFGPGTRLTVL.

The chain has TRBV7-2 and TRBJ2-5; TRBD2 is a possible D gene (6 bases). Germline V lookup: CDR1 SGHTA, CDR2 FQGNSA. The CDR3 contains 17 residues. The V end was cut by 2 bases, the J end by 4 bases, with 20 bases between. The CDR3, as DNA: TGTGCCAGCAGCTTAATTGATCGGGGGTCCTCGGGAGAGACCCAGTACTTC. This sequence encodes CASSLIDRGSSGETQYF.

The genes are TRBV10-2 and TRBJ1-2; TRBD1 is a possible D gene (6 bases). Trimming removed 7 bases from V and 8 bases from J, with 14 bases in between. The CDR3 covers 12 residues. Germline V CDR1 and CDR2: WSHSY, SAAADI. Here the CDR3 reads CASKTGSQGYTF. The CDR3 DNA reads TGCGCCAGCAAAACAGGGAGCCAGGGCTACACCTTC.

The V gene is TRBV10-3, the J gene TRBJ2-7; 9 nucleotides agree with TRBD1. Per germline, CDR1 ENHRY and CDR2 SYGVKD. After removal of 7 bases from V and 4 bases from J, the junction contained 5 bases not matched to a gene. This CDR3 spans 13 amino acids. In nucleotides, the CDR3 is TGTGCCATCAAGGGACAGGGAGGGTACGAGCAGTACTTC. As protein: CAIKGQGGYEQYF.

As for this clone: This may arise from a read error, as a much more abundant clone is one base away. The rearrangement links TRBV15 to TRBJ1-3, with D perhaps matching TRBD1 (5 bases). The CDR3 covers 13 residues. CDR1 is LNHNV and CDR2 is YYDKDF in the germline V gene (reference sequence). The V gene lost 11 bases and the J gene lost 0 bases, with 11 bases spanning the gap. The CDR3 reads CAAGHNSGNTIYF. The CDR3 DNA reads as TGTGCCGCCGGACACAACTCTGGAAACACCATATATTTT.

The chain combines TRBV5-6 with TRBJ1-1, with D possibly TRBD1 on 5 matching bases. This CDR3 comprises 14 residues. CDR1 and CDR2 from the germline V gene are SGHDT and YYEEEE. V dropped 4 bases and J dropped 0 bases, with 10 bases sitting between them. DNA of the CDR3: TGTGCCAGCAGCATGGACATAGTGAACACTGAAGCTTTCTTT. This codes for CASSMDIVNTEAFF.

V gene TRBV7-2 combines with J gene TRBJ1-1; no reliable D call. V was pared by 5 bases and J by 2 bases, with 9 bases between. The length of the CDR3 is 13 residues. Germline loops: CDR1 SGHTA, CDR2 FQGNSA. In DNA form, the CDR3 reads TGTGCCAGCAGCACCGCAGAAAACACTGAAGCTTTCTTT. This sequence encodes CASSTAENTEAFF.

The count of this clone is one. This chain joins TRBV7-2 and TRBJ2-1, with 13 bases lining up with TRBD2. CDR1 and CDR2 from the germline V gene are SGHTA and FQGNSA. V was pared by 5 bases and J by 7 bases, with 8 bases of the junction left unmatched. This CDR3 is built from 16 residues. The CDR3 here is CASSPAALAGGNEQFF. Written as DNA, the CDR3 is TGTGCCAGCAGCCCCGCTGCACTAGCGGGGGGGAATGAGCAGTTCTTC.